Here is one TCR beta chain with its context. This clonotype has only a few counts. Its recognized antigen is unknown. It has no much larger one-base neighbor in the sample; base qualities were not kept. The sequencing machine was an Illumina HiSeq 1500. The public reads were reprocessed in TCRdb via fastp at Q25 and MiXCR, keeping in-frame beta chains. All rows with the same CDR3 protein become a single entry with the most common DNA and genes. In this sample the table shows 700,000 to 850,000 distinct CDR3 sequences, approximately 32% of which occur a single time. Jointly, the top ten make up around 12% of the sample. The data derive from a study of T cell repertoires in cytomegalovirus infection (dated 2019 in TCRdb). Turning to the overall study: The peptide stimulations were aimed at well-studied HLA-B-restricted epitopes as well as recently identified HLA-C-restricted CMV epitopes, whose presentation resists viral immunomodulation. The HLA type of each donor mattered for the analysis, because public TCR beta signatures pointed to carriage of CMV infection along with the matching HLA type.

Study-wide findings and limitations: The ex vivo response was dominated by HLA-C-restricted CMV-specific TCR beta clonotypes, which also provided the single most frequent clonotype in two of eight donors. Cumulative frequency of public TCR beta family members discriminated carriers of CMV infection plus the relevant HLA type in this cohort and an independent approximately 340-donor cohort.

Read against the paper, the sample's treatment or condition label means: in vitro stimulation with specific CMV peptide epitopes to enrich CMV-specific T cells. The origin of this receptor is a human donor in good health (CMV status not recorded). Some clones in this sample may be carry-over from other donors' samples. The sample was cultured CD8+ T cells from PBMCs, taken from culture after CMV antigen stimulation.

The nucleotide sequence reads TGTGCCAGCAGTTTTCCGTACGGGGAGCAGTACGTC. The resulting protein is CASSFPYGEQYV. The chain uses TRBV28 and TRBJ2-7; the D gene is unclear. From the cysteine through the valine, the CDR3 covers 12 amino acids. Kept here is only the CDR3 DNA, which spans 36 bases and is read in frame from base 1. V and J are truncated by 3 bases and 7 bases respectively, leaving an intervening sequence of 10 bases. CDR1 and CDR2 are read off the germline V gene as MDHEN and SYDVKM.